The 10 T cell receptor beta chains in this list originate from one sample, sequenced in a study of shared clonotypes between healthy human individuals. TCRdb keeps only in-frame clones here, not all; method: immunoSEQ multiplex PCR. The sample has around 1.9 million clones; 90% to 95% are singletons. CD8 cells classed as naive were CD45RO-negative and positively selected for CCR7, excluding terminally differentiated effector memory CD45RA+ cells. The sequenced material came from naive CD8+ T cells from PBMCs. These receptors came from a man aged 18 to 30 in good health. Some clones in this sample may be carry-over from other donors' samples.

The CDR3 spells CASSDGQGYFTDTQYF. The CDR3 region has the DNA TGCGCCAGCAGCGACGGACAGGGGTATTTCACAGATACGCAGTATTTT. This rearrangement joins TRBV10-1 to TRBJ2-3, with TRBD1 identical over 9 bases. Unmatched junction bases numbered 9, after V lost 6 bases and J lost 2 bases. Per the germline V gene, CDR1 is WNHNN and CDR2 is SYGVQD (reference sequence). The CDR3 has 16 residues.

The chain has TRBV2 and TRBJ2-5, with 8 bases fitting TRBD1. J lost 0 bases, V lost 6 bases, and 6 bases had no gene match. CDR1 is SNHLY and CDR2 is FYNNEI in the germline V gene. The CDR3 is 15 residues long. The CDR3: CASSSGGWDQETQYF. CDR3 DNA: TGTGCCAGCAGCTCAGGGGGCTGGGACCAAGAGACCCAGTACTTC.

The chain carries TRBV7-9 and TRBJ1-1; D is perhaps TRBD1 (5 bases). Between the trimmed V and J ends, which lost 4 bases and 1 base, there was a span of 16 bases. The CDR3 covers 16 residues. Germline V CDR1 and CDR2: SEHNR, FQNEAQ (reference sequence). CDR3 loop: CASSSRAAGKNTEAFF. The CDR3 DNA is TGTGCCAGCAGCTCGCGGGCGGCAGGGAAGAACACTGAAGCTTTCTTT.

The gene calls are TRBV7-9 and TRBJ2-5; tentative D call: TRBD2 (5 bases). CDR3 size: 16 residues. Germline V lookup: CDR1 SEHNR, CDR2 FQNEAQ (reference sequence). V was shortened by 5 bases and J by 5 bases, with 21 bases between the two germline ends. The CDR3 is CASSDGREGSRETQYF. The CDR3 bases are TGTGCCAGCAGCGATGGGCGAGAGGGATCGCGGGAGACCCAGTACTTC. The variable domain in full, with the rest retrieved from reference TRBV7-9 and TRBJ2-5, is DTGVSQNPRHKITKRGQNVTFRCDPISEHNRLYWYRQTLGQGPEFLTYFQNEAQLEKSRLLSDRFSAERPKGSFSTLEIQRTEQGDSAMYLCASSDGREGSRETQYFGPGTRLLVL.

The chain links TRBV5-5 to TRBJ2-7, with 13 bases matching TRBD2. J gave up 6 bases and V 5 bases, and 2 bases lay outside the gene matches. The CDR3 spans 13 residues. CDR1 and CDR2 (germline): SGHKS, YYEKEE (reference sequence). CDR3 nucleotides: TGTGCCAGCAGTGGACTAGCGGGAGTCGAGCAGTACTTC. It codes for CASSGLAGVEQYF.

This chain connects TRBV18 to TRBJ2-1; 10 bases map to TRBD2. The J segment lost 4 bases and the V segment lost 6 bases, leaving 6 bases of the junction unmatched. Germline V gene sequence: CDR1 KGHSH, CDR2 LQKENI. This CDR3 contains 15 residues. The CDR3 DNA sequence: TGTGCCAGCTCTTCCACTAGCGGGAAATACAATGAGCAGTTCTTC. Translating it yields CASSSTSGKYNEQFF.

The chain combines TRBV9 with TRBJ2-1; 8 positions match TRBD1. The CDR3 has 15 residues. The germline V gene has CDR1 SGDLS and CDR2 YYNGEE. V was pared by 4 bases and J by 10 bases, with 13 bases of the junction left unmatched. In DNA form, the CDR3 reads TGTGCCAGCAGCACAGGAGGATCTCGGACAGGGGAGCAGTTCTTC. Translating it yields CASSTGGSRTGEQFF.

As concerns this clone: This specimen includes other DNA sequences encoding the same CDR3. The chain has TRBV7-6 and TRBJ2-5; 8 bases agree with TRBD2. The germline CDR1 and CDR2 sequences are SGHVS and FNYEAQ. This CDR3 contains 13 residues. V was clipped by 4 bases and J by 5 bases; unmatched bases: 3. The CDR3 here is CASSSRGGETQYF. CDR3 DNA sequence: TGTGCCAGCAGCTCCCGCGGGGGGGAGACCCAGTACTTC.

Remarks on this clone: This CDR3 is also generated by other DNA sequences in the sample. The V call is TRBV9, the J call TRBJ2-7, with D hard to call. V was clipped by 0 bases and J by 4 bases, with 14 bases between them. This CDR3 is built from 15 residues. The germline CDR1 and CDR2 sequences are SGDLS and YYNGEE. The chain's CDR3 is CASSVGGSPSYEQYF. For the CDR3, the DNA is TGTGCCAGCAGCGTAGGTGGCTCCCCATCATACGAGCAGTACTTC.

Regarding this clone: This same CDR3 is encoded by further DNA sequences in the sample. The V call is TRBV13, the J call TRBJ2-7, with 11 bases matching TRBD2. The germline CDR1 and CDR2 sequences are PRHDT and FYEKMQ (reference sequence). Trimming at V came to 0 bases and at J to 2 bases, leaving 0 bases not matched to a gene. This CDR3 spans 15 amino acids. CDR3 sequence: CASSLGTSGTYEQYF. CDR3 sequence (DNA): TGTGCCAGCAGCTTAGGGACTAGCGGGACCTACGAGCAGTACTTC.